Listed here are 16 T cell receptor beta chains from one sample, sequenced in a study of beta chain features in type 1 diabetes (dated by TCRdb to the late 2010s). The library was made by the immunoSEQ multiplex PCR assay. The High Capacity cDNA Reverse Transcription Kit was used to reverse transcribe all of the isolated RNA, meaning that expressed TCRB transcripts were what got sequenced. Here the immuneACCESS table is served through TCRdb, limited to in-frame sequences with V and J called. Missing clones are a known gap in these copies; in checked studies unresolved V genes cover under half, and the rest lacks a known reason. Recorded for this sample are 150,000 to 200,000 clones; 7% to 10% of them occurred a single time. 2.3% of the sample rests with the top ten. The sample comprised central memory CD4+ T cells from blood. The receptors were gathered from a woman aged 18-29 years in good health.

The rearrangement uses TRBV10-3 and TRBJ1-1, with 10 bases that match TRBD1. The CDR3 is 14 amino acids. The germline gives CDR1 ENHRY, CDR2 SYGVKD. Trimming took 4 bases from V and 1 from J; bases not matched to a gene: 0. CDR3 protein: CAISGDRGNTEAFF. In DNA form, the CDR3 reads TGTGCCATCAGTGGGGACAGGGGGAACACTGAAGCTTTCTTT.

V is TRBV6-5 and J is TRBJ1-5; D unresolved. Germline V lookup: CDR1 MNHEY, CDR2 SVGAGI. Trimming cost V 5 bases and J 0 bases, with 11 bases left between them. CDR3 length equals 15 residues. CDR3 bases: TGTGCCAGCAGTGCAACGGGAAATAGCAATCAGCCCCAGCATTTT. It specifies CASSATGNSNQPQHF.

The chain joins TRBV18 to TRBJ2-2, with D possibly TRBD1 on 7 matching bases. V was clipped by 4 bases and J by 3 bases, with 12 bases between them. The germline V gene has CDR1 KGHSH and CDR2 LQKENI. This CDR3 spans 15 amino acids. The CDR3 region has the DNA TGTGCCAGCTCACGCGACAGGGAGGACACCGGGGAGCTGTTTTTT. Translated, it gives CASSRDREDTGELFF. Full variable domain (rest looked up from reference TRBV18 and TRBJ2-2): NAGVMQNPRHLVRRRGQEARLRCSPMKGHSHVYWYRQLPEEGLKFMVYLQKENIIDESGMPKERFSAEFPKEGPSILRIQQVVRGDSAAYFCASSRDREDTGELFFGEGSRLTVL.

This chain connects TRBV15 to TRBJ2-5, with 8 bases fitting TRBD2. The CDR3 covers 12 residues. Losses at the gene ends were 11 bases for V and 5 bases for J; bases not matched to a gene: 7. Germline lookup yields CDR1 LNHNV and CDR2 YYDKDF (reference sequence). CDR3 amino acids: CAASGGGETQYF. In DNA form, the CDR3 reads TGTGCCGCCTCCGGCGGGGGGGAGACCCAGTACTTC. Supplemented by reference TRBV15 and TRBJ2-5, the full variable domain reads DAMVIQNPRYQVTQFGKPVTLSCSQTLNHNVMYWYQQKSSQAPKLLFHYYDKDFNNEADTPDNFQSRRPNTSFCFLDIRSPGLGDTAMYLCAASGGGETQYFGPGTRLLVL.

This clone was observed a handful of times. The chain has TRBV5-1 and TRBJ1-1, with a possible D match to TRBD1 (6 bases). The CDR3 runs 15 residues. Between the trimmed V and J ends, which lost 0 bases and 2 bases, there was a span of 11 bases. Germline V gene lookup returns CDR1 SGHRS and CDR2 YFSETQ. CDR3 DNA sequence: TGCGCCAGCAGCTTGGGGACAGTCGGTAACACTGAAGCTTTCTTT. Protein product: CASSLGTVGNTEAFF. Variable domain in full (rest from reference TRBV5-1 and TRBJ1-1): KAGVTQTPRYLIKTRGQQVTLSCSPISGHRSVSWYQQTPGQGLQFLFEYFSETQRNKGNFPGRFSGRQFSNSRSEMNVSTLELGDSALYLCASSLGTVGNTEAFFGQGTRLTVV.

This chain uses TRBV6-1 with TRBJ2-3; D possibly corresponds to TRBD2 (7 bases). The CDR3 extends over 14 amino acids. Germline loops: CDR1 MNHNS, CDR2 SASEGT. V dropped 5 bases and J dropped 6 bases, with 15 bases sitting between them. The CDR3 loop reads CASSLGGVGDTQYF. For the CDR3, the DNA is TGTGCCAGCAGTTTAGGGGGGGTAGGGGATACGCAGTATTTT.

This clone was observed at least ten times. V usage is TRBV29-1 and J usage is TRBJ2-5; TRBD1 might be the D (6 bases). V was clipped by 6 bases and J by 4 bases, with 12 bases between them. This CDR3 is built from 12 residues. Germline loops: CDR1 SQVTM, CDR2 ANQGSEA. The CDR3 DNA reads as TGCAGCGTCCGGACAGAGGGAGAGACCCAGTACTTC. Translating it yields CSVRTEGETQYF.

In this sample, this clone turned up once. V is TRBV9 and J is TRBJ1-1, with a tentative D call TRBD1 (5 bases). The CDR3 runs 14 residues. Germline V gene data show CDR1 as SGDLS and CDR2 as YYNGEE. V dropped 3 bases and J dropped 1 base, with 10 bases sitting between them. The CDR3 nucleotides read TGTGCCAGCAGCGATGGACACCCGAACACTGAAGCTTTCTTT. Protein: CASSDGHPNTEAFF.

The V call is TRBV27, the J call TRBJ1-1; 8 positions agree with TRBD1. Germline assignment: CDR1 MNHEY and CDR2 SMNVEV (reference sequence). There are 17 residues in the CDR3. Trimming at V came to 6 bases and at J to 1 base, leaving 13 bases not matched to a gene. For the CDR3, the DNA is TGTGCCAGCAGGCCGACAGGGGACGGTGTTCGGAACACTGAAGCTTTCTTT. Its translation: CASRPTGDGVRNTEAFF.

Ten or more counts support this clone. The V call is TRBV14, the J call TRBJ1-2, with a possible D match to TRBD1 (6 bases). In germline, CDR1 is SGHDN, CDR2 FVKESK. The CDR3 loop spans 14 amino acids. V lost 0 bases, J lost 8 bases, and 13 bases lay in between. CDR3 nucleotides: TGTGCCAGCAGCCAAGAAACAGGGCCTCGGGGCTACACCTTC. Its protein product is CASSQETGPRGYTF. Based on the CDR3 plus reference TRBV14 and TRBJ1-2, the full variable domain is EAGVTQFPSHSVIEKGQTVTLRCDPISGHDNLYWYRRVMGKEIKFLLHFVKESKQDESGMPNNRFLAERTGGTYSTLKVQPAELEDSGVYFCASSQETGPRGYTFGSGTRLTVV.

This chain connects TRBV5-1 to TRBJ2-1; 11 bases are shared with TRBD1. The CDR3 is 16 residues long. J gave up 7 bases and V 2 bases, and 8 bases lay outside the gene matches. The V gene's germline CDR1 is SGHRS and CDR2 YFSETQ. The CDR3 coding sequence is TGCGCCAGCAGCTTCTCCTTCGGGACAGGGGGGAATGAGCAGTTCTTC. This sequence encodes CASSFSFGTGGNEQFF.

This rearrangement joins TRBV20-1 to TRBJ2-5; D gene uncertain. V was pared by 4 bases and J by 4 bases, with 7 bases between. This CDR3 spans 11 amino acids. Germline V gene lookup returns CDR1 DFQATT and CDR2 SNEGSKA (reference sequence). CDR3 in DNA: TGCAGTGCTACCTCGGGAGAGACCCAGTACTTC. This gives the protein CSATSGETQYF.

Only a few counts were recorded for this clone. This CDR3 reads CASSSGGLRSYEQYF. The DNA of the CDR3 is TGTGCCAGCAGCTCCGGCGGACTGAGGTCGTACGAGCAGTACTTC. This chain uses TRBV5-4 with TRBJ2-7; maybe TRBD2 (5 bases). Germline assignment: CDR1 SGHNT and CDR2 YYREEE (reference sequence). The CDR3 has 15 residues. The V end was cut by 3 bases, the J end by 4 bases, with 17 bases between.

In this sample, this clone turned up a few times. The chain joins TRBV27 to TRBJ1-1; D possibly corresponds to TRBD1 (5 bases). Germline-derived CDR1 and CDR2 are MNHEY and SMNVEV (reference sequence). The CDR3 has 15 amino acids. Deletions cut 6 bases from V and 1 base from J, with 15 bases between. CDR3 region: CASSLMLDRNTEAFF. The CDR3 coding sequence is TGTGCCAGCAGCCTGATGCTCGACAGGAACACTGAAGCTTTCTTT.

Comment on this clone: Other DNA variants within this sample encode the same CDR3. This chain joins TRBV5-1 and TRBJ2-7, with a weak D call TRBD1 (6 bases). Germline-derived CDR1 and CDR2 are SGHRS and YFSETQ. This CDR3 region has 15 residues. The V gene lost 0 bases and the J gene lost 0 bases, with 10 bases spanning the gap. DNA of the CDR3: TGCGCCAGCAGCTTGGGACAGGCGGCCTCCTACGAGCAGTACTTC. Its translation is CASSLGQAASYEQYF.

This clone was observed a handful of times. The chain employs TRBV27 and TRBJ1-1, with TRBD1 matching 10 bases. V lost 5 bases to trimming and J lost 2 bases; unmatched junction nucleotides: 5. The CDR3 has 15 residues. Germline CDR1 MNHEY, CDR2 SMNVEV (reference sequence). The CDR3 is CASSPRTGGNTEAFF. CDR3 coding DNA: TGTGCCAGCAGTCCTCGGACAGGGGGTAACACTGAAGCTTTCTTT.